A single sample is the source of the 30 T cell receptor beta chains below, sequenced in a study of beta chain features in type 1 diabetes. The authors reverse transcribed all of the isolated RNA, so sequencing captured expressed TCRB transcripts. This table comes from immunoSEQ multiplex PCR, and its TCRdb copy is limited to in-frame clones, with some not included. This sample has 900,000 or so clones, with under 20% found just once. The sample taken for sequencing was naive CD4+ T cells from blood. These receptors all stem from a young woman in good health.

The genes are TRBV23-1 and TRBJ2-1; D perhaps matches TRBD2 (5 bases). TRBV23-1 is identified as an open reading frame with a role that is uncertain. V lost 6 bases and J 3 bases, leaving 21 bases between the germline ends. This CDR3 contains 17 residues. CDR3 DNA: TGCGCCAGCAGCCAAGGTTTTACGCCTAGCTACTACAATGAGCAGTTCTTC. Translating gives CASSQGFTPSYYNEQFF.

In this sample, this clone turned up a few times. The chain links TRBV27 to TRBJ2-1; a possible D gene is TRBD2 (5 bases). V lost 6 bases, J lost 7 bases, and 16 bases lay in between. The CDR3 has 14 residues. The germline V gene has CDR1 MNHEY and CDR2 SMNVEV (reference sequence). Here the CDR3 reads CASRQHNSGNEQFF. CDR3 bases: TGTGCCAGCAGGCAACACAACTCGGGAAATGAGCAGTTCTTC.

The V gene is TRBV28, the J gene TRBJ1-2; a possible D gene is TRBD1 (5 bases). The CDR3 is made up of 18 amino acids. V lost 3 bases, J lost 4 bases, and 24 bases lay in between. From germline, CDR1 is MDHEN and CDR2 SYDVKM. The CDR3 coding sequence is TGTGCCAGCAGTTTCCCCCAGGGACGGGAGAGGGTTCGCTATGGCTACACCTTC. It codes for CASSFPQGRERVRYGYTF.

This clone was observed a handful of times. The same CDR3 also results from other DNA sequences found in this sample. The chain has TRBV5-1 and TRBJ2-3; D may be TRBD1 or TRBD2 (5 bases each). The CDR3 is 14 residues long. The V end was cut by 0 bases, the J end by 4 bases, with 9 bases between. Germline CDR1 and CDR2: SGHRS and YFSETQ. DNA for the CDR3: TGCGCCAGCAGCTTGGGTCAGGGAGCAGATACGCAGTATTTT. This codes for CASSLGQGADTQYF.

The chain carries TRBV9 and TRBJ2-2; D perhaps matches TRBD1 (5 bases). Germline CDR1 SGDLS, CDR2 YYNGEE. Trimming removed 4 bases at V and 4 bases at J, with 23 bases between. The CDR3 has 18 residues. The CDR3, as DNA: TGTGCCAGCAGCCGGAGAAGAGAGACAGAGGACGGCACCGGGGAGCTGTTTTTT. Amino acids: CASSRRRETEDGTGELFF.

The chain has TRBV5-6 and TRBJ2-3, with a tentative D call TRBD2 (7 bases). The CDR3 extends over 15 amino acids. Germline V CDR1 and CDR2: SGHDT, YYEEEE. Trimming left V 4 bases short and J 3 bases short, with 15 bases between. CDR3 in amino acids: CASSPRGHQTDTQYF. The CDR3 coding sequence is TGTGCCAGCAGCCCGCGGGGGCACCAAACAGATACGCAGTATTTT.

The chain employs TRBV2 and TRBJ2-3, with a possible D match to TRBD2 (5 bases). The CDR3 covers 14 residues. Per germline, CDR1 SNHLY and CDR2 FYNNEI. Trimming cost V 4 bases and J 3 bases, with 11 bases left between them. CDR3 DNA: TGTGCCAGCAGTGGGGTAGGGAGAACAGATACGCAGTATTTT. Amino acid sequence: CASSGVGRTDTQYF.

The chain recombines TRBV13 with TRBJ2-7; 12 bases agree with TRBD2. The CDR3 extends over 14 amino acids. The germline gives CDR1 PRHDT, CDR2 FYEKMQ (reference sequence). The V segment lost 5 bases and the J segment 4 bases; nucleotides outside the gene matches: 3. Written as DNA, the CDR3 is TGTGCCAGCAGCCAGGGACTAGCGGGTTACGAGCAGTACTTC. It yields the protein CASSQGLAGYEQYF.

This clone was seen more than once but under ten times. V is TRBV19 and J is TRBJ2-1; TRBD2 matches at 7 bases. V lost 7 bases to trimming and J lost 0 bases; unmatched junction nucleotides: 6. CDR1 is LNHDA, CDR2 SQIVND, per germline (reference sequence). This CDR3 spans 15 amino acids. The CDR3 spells CASKLIAGSYNEQFF. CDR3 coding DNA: TGTGCCAGTAAACTCATAGCGGGCTCCTACAATGAGCAGTTCTTC.

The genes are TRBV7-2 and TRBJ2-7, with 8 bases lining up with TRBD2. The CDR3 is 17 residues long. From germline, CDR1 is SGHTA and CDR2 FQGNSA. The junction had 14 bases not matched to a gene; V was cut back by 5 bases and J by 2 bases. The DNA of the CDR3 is TGTGCCAGCAGCCCCGGGGGGGGCAGAACTTTTGCCTACGAGCAGTACTTC. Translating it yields CASSPGGGRTFAYEQYF.

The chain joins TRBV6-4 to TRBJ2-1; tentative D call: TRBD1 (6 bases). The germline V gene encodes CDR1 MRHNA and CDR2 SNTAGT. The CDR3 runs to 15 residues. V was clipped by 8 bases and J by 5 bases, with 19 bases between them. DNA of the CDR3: TGTGCCAGCCTCCTACCCCGATCAGGGGACAATGAGCAGTTCTTC. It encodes CASLLPRSGDNEQFF.

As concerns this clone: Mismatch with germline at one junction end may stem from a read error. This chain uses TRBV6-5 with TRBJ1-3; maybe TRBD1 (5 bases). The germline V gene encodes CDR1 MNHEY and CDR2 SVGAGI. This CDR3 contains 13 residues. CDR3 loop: CASTRGQGNTIYF. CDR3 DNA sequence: TGTGCCAGCACCCGAGGGCAGGGAAACACCATATACTTT.

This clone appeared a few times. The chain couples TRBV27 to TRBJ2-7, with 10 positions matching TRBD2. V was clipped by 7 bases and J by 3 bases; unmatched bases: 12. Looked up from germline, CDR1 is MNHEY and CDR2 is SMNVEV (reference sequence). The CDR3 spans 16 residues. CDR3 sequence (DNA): TGTGCCAGCACCCCCTACGGGCCTAGCGGGAGCTACGAGCAGTACTTC. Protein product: CASTPYGPSGSYEQYF.

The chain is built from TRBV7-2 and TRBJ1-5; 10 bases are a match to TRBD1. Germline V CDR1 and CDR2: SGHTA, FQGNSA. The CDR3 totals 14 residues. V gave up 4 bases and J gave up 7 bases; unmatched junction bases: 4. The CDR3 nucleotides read TGTGCCAGCAGCTCCGGACAGGGGGTGCAGCCCCAGCATTTT. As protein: CASSSGQGVQPQHF.

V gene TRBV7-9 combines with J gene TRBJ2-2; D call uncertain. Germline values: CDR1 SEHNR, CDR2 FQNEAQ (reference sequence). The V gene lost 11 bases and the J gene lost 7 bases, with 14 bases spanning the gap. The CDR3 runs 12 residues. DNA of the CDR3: TGTGCCGCAAGTGGTGATGTCGGGGAGCTGTTTTTT. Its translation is CAASGDVGELFF.

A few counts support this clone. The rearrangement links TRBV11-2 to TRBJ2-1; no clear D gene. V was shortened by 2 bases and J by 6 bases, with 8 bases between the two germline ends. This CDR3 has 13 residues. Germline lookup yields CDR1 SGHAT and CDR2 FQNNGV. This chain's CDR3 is CASSLSLANEQFF. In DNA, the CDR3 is TGTGCCAGCAGCTTAAGCCTGGCCAATGAGCAGTTCTTC.

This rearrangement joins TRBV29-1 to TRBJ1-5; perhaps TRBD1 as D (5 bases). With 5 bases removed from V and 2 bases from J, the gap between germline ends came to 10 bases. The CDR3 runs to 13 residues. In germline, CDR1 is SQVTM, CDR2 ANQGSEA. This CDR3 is CSVRGGGNQPQHF. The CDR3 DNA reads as TGCAGCGTTAGGGGTGGCGGCAATCAGCCCCAGCATTTT.

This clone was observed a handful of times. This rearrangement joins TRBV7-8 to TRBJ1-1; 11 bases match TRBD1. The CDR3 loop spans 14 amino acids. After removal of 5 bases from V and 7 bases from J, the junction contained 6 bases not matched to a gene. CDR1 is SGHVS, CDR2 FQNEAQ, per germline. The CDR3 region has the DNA TGTGCCAGCAGCCGGGGACAGGGGGTCGGTGAAGCTTTCTTT. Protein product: CASSRGQGVGEAFF.

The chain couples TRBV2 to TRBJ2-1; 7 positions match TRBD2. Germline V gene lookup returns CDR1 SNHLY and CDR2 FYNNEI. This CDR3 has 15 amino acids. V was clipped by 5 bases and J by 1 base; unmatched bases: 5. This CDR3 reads CASSWQGGSYNEQFF. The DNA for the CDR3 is TGTGCCAGCAGTTGGCAGGGAGGGTCCTACAATGAGCAGTTCTTC.

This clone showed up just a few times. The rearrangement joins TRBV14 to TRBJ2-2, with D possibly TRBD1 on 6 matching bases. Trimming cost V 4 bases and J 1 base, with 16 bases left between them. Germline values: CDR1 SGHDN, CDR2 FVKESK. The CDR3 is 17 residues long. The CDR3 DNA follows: TGTGCCAGCAGCCGTGGACAGCTCCGATGGAACACCGGGGAGCTGTTTTTT. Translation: CASSRGQLRWNTGELFF.

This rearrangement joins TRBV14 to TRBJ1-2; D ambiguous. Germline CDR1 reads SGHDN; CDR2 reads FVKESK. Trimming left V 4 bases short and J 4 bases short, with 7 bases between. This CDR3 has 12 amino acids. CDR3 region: CASSPYTYGYTF. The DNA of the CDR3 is TGTGCCAGCAGCCCCTACACCTATGGCTACACCTTC.

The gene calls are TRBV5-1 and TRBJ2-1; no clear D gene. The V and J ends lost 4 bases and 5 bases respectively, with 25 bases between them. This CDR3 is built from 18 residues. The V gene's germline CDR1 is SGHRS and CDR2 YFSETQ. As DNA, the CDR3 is TGCGCCAGCAGCCCCCTATCCTCTACTGCATCGTACCACAATGAGCAGTTCTTC. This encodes CASSPLSSTASYHNEQFF.

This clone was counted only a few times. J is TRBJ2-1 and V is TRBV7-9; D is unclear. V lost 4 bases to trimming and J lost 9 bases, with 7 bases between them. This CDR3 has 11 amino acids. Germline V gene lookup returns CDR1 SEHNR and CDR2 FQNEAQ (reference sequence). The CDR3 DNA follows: TGTGCCAGCAGCTCCTTCGCTGAGCAGTTCTTC. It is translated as CASSSFAEQFF.

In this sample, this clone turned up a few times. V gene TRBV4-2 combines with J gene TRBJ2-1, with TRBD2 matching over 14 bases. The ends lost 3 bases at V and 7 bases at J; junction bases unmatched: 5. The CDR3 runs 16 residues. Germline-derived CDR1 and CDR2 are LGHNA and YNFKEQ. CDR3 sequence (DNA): TGTGCCAGCAGCCATACCGGGACTAGCGGGAGAAATGAGCAGTTCTTC. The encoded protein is CASSHTGTSGRNEQFF.

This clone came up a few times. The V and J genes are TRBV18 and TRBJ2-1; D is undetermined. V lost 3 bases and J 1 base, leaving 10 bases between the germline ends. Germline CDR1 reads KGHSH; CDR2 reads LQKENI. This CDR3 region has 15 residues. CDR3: CASSPSPSSYNEQFF. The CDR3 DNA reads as TGTGCCAGCTCACCGAGCCCTTCTTCCTACAATGAGCAGTTCTTC. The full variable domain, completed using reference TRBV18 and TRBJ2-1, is NAGVMQNPRHLVRRRGQEARLRCSPMKGHSHVYWYRQLPEEGLKFMVYLQKENIIDESGMPKERFSAEFPKEGPSILRIQQVVRGDSAAYFCASSPSPSSYNEQFFGPGTRLTVL.

The CDR3 spells CASKQGDPYNSPLHF. CDR3 nucleotide sequence: TGTGCCAGCAAGCAGGGGGACCCATATAATTCACCCCTCCACTTT. V gene TRBV2 combines with J gene TRBJ1-6; 7 bases align to TRBD1. Germline V gene sequence: CDR1 SNHLY, CDR2 FYNNEI. J gave up 4 bases and V 7 bases, and 7 bases lay outside the gene matches. The CDR3 is 15 residues long.

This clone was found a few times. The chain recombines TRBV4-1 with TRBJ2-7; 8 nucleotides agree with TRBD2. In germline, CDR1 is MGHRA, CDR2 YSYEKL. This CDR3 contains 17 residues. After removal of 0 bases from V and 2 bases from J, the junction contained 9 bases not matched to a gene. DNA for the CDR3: TGCGCCAGCAGCCAAGAGGTGACTATAGCGGGAACCTACGAGCAGTACTTC. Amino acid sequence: CASSQEVTIAGTYEQYF.

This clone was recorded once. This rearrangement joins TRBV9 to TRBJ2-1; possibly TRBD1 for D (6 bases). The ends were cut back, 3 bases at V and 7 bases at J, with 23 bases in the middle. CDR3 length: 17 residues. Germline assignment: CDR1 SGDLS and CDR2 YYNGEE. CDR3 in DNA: TGTGCCAGCAGCGCCGGGACCTCAGGGGCTAGGTTGAATGAGCAGTTCTTC. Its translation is CASSAGTSGARLNEQFF.

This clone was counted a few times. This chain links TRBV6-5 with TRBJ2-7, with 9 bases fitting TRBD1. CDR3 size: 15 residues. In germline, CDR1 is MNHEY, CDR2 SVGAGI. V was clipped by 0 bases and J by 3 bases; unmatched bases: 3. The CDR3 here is CASSYSTGQGYEQYF. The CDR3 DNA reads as TGTGCCAGCAGTTACTCGACGGGACAGGGCTACGAGCAGTACTTC.

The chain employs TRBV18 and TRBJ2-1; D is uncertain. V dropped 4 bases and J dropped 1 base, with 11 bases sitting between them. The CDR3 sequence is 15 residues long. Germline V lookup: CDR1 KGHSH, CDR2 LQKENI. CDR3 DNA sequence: TGTGCCAGCTCACAAATTATGAATTCCTACAATGAGCAGTTCTTC. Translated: CASSQIMNSYNEQFF. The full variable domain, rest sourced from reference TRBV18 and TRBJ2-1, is NAGVMQNPRHLVRRRGQEARLRCSPMKGHSHVYWYRQLPEEGLKFMVYLQKENIIDESGMPKERFSAEFPKEGPSILRIQQVVRGDSAAYFCASSQIMNSYNEQFFGPGTRLTVL.